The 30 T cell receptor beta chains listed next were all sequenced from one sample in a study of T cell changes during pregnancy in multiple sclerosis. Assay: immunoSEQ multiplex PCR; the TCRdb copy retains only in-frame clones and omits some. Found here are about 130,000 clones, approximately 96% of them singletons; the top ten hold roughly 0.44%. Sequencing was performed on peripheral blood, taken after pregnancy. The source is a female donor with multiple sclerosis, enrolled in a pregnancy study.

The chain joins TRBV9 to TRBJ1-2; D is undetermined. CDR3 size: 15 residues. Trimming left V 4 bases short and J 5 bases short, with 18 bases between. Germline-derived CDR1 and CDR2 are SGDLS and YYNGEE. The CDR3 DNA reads TGTGCCAGCAGCTCGAGCCCATCGGACTCATATGGCTACACCTTC. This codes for CASSSSPSDSYGYTF.

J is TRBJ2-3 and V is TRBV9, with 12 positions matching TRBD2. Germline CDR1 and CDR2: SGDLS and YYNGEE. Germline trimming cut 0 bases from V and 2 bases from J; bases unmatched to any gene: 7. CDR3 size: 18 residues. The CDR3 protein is CASSVGALAGGFTDTQYF. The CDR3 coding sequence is TGTGCCAGCAGCGTAGGAGCCCTAGCGGGAGGGTTCACAGATACGCAGTATTTT.

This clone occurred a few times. The CDR3 nucleotides read TGTGCCAGCAGCTTAGCAGCGACTGAAGCTTTCTTT. Translation gives CASSLAATEAFF. V and J are TRBV7-2 and TRBJ1-1, with D hard to call. Trimming stripped 0 bases from V and 5 bases from J, with 4 bases between. The CDR3 has 12 amino acids. Germline loops: CDR1 SGHTA, CDR2 FQGNSA.

CDR3 sequence (DNA): TGTGCCAGCAGTAGCGAAAGCCAGGGGGACACCGGGGAGCTGTTTTTT. Translation gives CASSSESQGDTGELFF. The rearrangement uses TRBV14 and TRBJ2-2; 7 bases align to TRBD1. Unmatched junction bases numbered 10, after V lost 6 bases and J lost 3 bases. This CDR3 is 16 amino acids long. Germline V gene sequence: CDR1 SGHDN, CDR2 FVKESK.

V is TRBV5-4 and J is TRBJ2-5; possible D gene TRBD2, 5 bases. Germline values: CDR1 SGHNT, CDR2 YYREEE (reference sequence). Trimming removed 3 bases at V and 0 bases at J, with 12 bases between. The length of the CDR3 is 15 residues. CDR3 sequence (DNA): TGTGCCAGCAGCTCCGGCCGGGGTAACCAAGAGACCCAGTACTTC. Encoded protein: CASSSGRGNQETQYF.

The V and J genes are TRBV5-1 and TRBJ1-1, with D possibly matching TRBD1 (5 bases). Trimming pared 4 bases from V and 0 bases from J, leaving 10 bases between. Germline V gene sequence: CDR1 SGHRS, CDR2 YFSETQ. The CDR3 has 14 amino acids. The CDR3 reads CASSPTAVNTEAFF. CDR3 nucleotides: TGCGCCAGCAGCCCGACAGCCGTGAACACTGAAGCTTTCTTT.

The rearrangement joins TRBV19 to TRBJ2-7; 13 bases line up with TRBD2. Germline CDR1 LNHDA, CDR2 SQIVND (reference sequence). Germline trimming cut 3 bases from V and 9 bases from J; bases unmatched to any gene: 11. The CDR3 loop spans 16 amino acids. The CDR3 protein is CASSIAGLAGPTGQYF. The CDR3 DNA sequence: TGTGCCAGTAGTATCGCGGGACTAGCGGGACCTACGGGGCAGTACTTC.

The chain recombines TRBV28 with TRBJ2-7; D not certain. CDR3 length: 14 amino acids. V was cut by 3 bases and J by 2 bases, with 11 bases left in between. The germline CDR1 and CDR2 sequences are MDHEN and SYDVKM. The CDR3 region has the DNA TGTGCCAGCAGTTTCAGACTCTACCCCTACGAGCAGTACTTC. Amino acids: CASSFRLYPYEQYF.

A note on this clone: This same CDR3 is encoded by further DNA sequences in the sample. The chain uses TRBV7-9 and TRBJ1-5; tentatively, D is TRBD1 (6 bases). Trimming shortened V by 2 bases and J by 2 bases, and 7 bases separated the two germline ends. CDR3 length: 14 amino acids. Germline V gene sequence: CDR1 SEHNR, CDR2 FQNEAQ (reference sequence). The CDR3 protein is CASSLSGGNQPQHF. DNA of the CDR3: TGTGCCAGCAGCTTATCAGGGGGCAATCAGCCCCAGCATTTT.

CDR3 sequence (DNA): TGTGCCAGCAGCTTAGAGGGGGCCCCAGGGGGCGCGGATGAGACCCAGTACTTC. Amino acids: CASSLEGAPGGADETQYF. The chain links TRBV7-9 to TRBJ2-5; TRBD1 aligns across 8 bases. Germline V CDR1 and CDR2: SEHNR, FQNEAQ (reference sequence). V trimming: 1 base; J trimming: 5 bases; junction bases outside the gene matches: 15. The CDR3 sequence is 18 residues long.

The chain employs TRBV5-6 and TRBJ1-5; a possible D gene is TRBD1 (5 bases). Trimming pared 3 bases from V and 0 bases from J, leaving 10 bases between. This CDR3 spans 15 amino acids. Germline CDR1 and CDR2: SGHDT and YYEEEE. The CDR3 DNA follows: TGTGCCAGCAGCTCCTACAGGATTAGCAATCAGCCCCAGCATTTT. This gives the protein CASSSYRISNQPQHF. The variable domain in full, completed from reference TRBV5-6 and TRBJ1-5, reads DAGVTQSPTHLIKTRGQQVTLRCSPKSGHDTVSWYQQALGQGPQFIFQYYEEEERQRGNFPDRFSGHQFPNYSSELNVNALLLGDSALYLCASSSYRISNQPQHFGDGTRLSIL.

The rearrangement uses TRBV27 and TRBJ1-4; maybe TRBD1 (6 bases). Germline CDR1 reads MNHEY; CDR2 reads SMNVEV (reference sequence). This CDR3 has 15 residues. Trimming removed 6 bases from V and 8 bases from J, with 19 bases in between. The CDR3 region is CASRPMGGAGEKLFF. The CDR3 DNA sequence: TGTGCCAGCAGGCCCATGGGGGGGGCCGGGGAAAAACTGTTTTTT.

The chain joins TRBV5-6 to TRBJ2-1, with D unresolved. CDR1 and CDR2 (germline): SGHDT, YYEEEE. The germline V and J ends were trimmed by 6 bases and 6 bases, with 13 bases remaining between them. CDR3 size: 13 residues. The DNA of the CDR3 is TGTGCCAGCACCCTCGAGTTCATCAATGAGCAGTTCTTC. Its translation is CASTLEFINEQFF.

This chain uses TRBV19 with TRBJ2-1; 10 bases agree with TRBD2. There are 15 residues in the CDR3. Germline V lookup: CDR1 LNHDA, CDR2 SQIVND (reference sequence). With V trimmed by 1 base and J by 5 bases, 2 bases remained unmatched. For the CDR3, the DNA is TGTGCCAGTAGTATAGTACTAGCGGGAAACAATGAGCAGTTCTTC. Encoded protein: CASSIVLAGNNEQFF. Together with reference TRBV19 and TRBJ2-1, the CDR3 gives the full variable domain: DGGITQSPKYLFRKEGQNVTLSCEQNLNHDAMYWYRQDPGQGLRLIYYSQIVNDFQKGDIAEGYSVSREKKESFPLTVTSAQKNPTAFYLCASSIVLAGNNEQFFGPGTRLTVL.

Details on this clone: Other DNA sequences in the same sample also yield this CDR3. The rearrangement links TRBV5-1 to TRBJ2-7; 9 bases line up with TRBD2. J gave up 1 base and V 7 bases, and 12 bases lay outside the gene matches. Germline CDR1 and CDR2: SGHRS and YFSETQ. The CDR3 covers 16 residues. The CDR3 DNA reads TGCGCCAGCGCGGGACTAGCAGGAGTAGGGTCCTACGAGCAGTACTTC. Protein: CASAGLAGVGSYEQYF.

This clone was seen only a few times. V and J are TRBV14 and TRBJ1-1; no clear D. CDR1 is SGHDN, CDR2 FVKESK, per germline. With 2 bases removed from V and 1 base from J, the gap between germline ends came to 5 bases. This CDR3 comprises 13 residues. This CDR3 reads CASSQFQNTEAFF. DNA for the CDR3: TGTGCCAGCAGCCAATTCCAGAACACTGAAGCTTTCTTT.

The CDR3 protein is CASRGGGGNGYTF. DNA of the CDR3: TGTGCCAGCAGGGGAGGCGGTGGAAATGGCTACACCTTC. The chain recombines TRBV6-1 with TRBJ1-2; D gene uncertain. V lost 6 bases and J 6 bases, leaving 14 bases between the germline ends. There are 13 residues in the CDR3. Germline-derived CDR1 and CDR2 are MNHNS and SASEGT.

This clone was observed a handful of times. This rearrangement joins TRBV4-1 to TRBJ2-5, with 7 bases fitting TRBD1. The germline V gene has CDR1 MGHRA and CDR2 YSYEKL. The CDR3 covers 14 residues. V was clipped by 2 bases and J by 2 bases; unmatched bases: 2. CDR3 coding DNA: TGCGCCAGCAGCCAATCAGGGGGACAAGAGACCCAGTACTTC. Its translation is CASSQSGGQETQYF.

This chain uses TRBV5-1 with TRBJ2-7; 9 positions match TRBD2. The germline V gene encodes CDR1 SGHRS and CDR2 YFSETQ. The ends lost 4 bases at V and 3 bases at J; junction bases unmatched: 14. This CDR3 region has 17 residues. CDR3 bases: TGCGCCAGCAGCCCCGTAACCGGGACTAGCAAAGTCTACGAGCAGTACTTC. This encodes CASSPVTGTSKVYEQYF.

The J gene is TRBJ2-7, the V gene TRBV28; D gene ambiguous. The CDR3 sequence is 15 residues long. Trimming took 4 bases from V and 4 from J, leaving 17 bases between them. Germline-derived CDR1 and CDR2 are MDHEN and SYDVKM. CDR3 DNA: TGTGCCAGCAGTTCCCTCTGGCAGACACCTTACGAGCAGTACTTC. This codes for CASSSLWQTPYEQYF.

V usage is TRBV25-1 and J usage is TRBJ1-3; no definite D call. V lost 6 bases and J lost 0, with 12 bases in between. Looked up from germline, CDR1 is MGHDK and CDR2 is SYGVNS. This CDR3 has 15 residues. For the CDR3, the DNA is TGTGCCAGCAGACACATGGGCGCCTCTGGAAACACCATATATTTT. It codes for CASRHMGASGNTIYF.

CDR3 nucleotide sequence: TGTGCCAGCAGCTTAGAAGGGACAGGGGACAATGAGCAGTTCTTC. This codes for CASSLEGTGDNEQFF. V gene TRBV11-2 combines with J gene TRBJ2-1; TRBD1 matches at 10 bases. This CDR3 has 15 amino acids. Germline V CDR1 and CDR2: SGHAT, FQNNGV. V trimming: 0 bases; J trimming: 5 bases; junction bases outside the gene matches: 1.

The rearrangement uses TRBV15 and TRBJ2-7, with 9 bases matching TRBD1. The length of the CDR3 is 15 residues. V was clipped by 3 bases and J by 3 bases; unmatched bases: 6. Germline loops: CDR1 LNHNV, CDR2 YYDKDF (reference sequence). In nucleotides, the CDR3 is TGTGCCACCAGCAGGGACAGGGGAGGCCACTACGAGCAGTACTTC. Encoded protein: CATSRDRGGHYEQYF. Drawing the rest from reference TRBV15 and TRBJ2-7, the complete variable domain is DAMVIQNPRYQVTQFGKPVTLSCSQTLNHNVMYWYQQKSSQAPKLLFHYYDKDFNNEADTPDNFQSRRPNTSFCFLDIRSPGLGDTAMYLCATSRDRGGHYEQYFGPGTRLTVT.

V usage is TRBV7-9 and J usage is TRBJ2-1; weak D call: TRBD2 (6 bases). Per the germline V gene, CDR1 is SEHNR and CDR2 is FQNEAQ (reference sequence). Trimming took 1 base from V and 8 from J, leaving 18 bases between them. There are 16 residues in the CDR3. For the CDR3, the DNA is TGTGCCAGCAGCTTAGTGGAGGGACCCCTACCCGATGAGCAGTTCTTC. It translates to CASSLVEGPLPDEQFF. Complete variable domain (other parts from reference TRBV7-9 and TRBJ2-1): DTGVSQNPRHKITKRGQNVTFRCDPISEHNRLYWYRQTLGQGPEFLTYFQNEAQLEKSRLLSDRFSAERPKGSFSTLEIQRTEQGDSAMYLCASSLVEGPLPDEQFFGPGTRLTVL.

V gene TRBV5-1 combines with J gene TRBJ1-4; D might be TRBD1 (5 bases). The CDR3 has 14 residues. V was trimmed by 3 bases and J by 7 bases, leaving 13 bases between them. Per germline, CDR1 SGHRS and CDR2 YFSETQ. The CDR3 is CASSSGHLGEKLFF. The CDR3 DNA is TGCGCCAGCAGCTCCGGACACCTTGGTGAAAAACTGTTTTTT.

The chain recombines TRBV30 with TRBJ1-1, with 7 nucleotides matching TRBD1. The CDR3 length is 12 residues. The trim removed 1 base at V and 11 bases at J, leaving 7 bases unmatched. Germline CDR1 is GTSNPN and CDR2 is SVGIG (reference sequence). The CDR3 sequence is CAWSAGGLLAFF. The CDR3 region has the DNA TGTGCCTGGAGTGCAGGGGGTTTGTTGGCTTTCTTT.

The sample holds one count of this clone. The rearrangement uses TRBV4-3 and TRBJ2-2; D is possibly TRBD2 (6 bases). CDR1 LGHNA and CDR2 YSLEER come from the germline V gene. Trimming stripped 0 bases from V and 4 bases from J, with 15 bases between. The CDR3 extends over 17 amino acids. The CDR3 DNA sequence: TGCGCCAGCAGCCAAGATGGGAGCGGGTCGTTCACCGGGGAGCTGTTTTTT. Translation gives CASSQDGSGSFTGELFF.

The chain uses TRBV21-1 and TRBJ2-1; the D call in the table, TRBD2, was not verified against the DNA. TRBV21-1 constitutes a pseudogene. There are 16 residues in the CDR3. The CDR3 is CASSHPPLAGGDEQFF. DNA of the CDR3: TGTGCCAGCAGCCACCCCCCTTTAGCGGGGGGGGATGAGCAGTTCTTC.

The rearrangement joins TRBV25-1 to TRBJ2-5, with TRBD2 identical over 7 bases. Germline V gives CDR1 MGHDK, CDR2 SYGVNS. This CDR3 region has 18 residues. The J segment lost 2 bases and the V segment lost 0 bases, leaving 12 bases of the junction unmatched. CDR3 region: CASSEYRLPSGGQETQYF. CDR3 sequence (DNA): TGTGCCAGCAGTGAATACCGTCTCCCTAGCGGTGGGCAAGAGACCCAGTACTTC.

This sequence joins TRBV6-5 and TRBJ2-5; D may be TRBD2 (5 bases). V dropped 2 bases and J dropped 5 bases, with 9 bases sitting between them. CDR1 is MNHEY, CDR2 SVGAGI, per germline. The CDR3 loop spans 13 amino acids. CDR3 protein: CASSYNGGETQYF. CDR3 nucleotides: TGTGCCAGCAGTTACAATGGCGGGGAGACCCAGTACTTC.